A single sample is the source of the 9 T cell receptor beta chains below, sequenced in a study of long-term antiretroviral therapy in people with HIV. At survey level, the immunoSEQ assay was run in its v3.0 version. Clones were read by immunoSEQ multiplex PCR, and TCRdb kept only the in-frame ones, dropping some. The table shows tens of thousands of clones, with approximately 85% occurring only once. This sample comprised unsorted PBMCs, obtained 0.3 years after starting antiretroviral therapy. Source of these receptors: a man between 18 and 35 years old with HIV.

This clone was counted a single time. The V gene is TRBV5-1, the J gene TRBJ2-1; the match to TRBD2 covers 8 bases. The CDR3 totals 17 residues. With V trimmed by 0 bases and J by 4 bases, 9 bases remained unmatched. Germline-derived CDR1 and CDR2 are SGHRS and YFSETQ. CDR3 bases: TGCGCCAGCAGCTTGGCCCATTTTAGCGGGGAATACAATGAGCAGTTCTTC. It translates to CASSLAHFSGEYNEQFF.

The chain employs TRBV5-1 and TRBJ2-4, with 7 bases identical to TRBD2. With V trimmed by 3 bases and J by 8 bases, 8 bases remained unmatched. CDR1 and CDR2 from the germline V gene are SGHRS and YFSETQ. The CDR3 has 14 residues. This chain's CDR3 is CASSSAGRKDIQYF. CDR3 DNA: TGCGCCAGCAGCTCGGCCGGGAGGAAGGACATTCAGTACTTC.

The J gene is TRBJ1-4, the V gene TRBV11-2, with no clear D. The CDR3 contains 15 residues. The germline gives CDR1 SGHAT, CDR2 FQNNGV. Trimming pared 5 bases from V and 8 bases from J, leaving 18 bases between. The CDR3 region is CASSGPIFKGEKLFF. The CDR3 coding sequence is TGTGCCAGCAGCGGCCCTATCTTCAAGGGAGAAAAACTGTTTTTT.

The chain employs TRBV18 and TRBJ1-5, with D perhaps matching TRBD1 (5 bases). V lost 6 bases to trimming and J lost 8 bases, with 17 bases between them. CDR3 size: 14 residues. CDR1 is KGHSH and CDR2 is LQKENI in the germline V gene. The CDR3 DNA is TGTGCCAGCTCCCTAACCGGGGGTCGTGAGCCCCAGCATTTT. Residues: CASSLTGGREPQHF.

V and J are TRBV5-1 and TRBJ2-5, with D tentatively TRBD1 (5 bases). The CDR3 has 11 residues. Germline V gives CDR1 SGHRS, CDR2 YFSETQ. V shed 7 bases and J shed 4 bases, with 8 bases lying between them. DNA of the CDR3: TGCGCCAGCGGGGCTGGAGAGACCCAGTACTTC. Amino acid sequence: CASGAGETQYF. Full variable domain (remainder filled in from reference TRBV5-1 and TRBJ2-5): KAGVTQTPRYLIKTRGQQVTLSCSPISGHRSVSWYQQTPGQGLQFLFEYFSETQRNKGNFPGRFSGRQFSNSRSEMNVSTLELGDSALYLCASGAGETQYFGPGTRLLVL.

The CDR3 loop reads CASSEASDLSYEQYF. The CDR3 DNA sequence: TGTGCCAGCAGTGAAGCGAGCGATTTGTCCTACGAGCAGTACTTC. The V and J genes are TRBV6-1 and TRBJ2-7; no reliable D call. CDR3 length equals 15 residues. V was trimmed by 0 bases and J by 1 base, leaving 10 bases between them. Germline loops: CDR1 MNHNS, CDR2 SASEGT.

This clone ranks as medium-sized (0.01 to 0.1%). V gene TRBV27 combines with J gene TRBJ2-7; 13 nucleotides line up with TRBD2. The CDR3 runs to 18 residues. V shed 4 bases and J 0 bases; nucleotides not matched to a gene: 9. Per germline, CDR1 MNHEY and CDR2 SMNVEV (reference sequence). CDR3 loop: CASSSWTSGGGFSYEQYF. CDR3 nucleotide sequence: TGTGCCAGCAGTTCTTGGACTAGCGGGGGCGGGTTCTCCTACGAGCAGTACTTC.

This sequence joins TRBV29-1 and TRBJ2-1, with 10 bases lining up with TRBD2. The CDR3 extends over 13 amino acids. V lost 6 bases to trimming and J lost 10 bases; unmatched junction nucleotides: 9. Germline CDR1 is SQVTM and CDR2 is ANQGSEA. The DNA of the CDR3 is TGCAGCGTCGTTACGGGACTAGCGTCCGAGCAGTTCTTC. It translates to CSVVTGLASEQFF.

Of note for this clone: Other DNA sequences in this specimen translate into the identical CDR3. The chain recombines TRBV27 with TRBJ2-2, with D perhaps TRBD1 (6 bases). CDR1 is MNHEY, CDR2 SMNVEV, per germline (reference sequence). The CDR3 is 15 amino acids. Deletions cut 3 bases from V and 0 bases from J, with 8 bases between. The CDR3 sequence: CASSLKGANTGELFF. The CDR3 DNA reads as TGTGCCAGCAGTTTGAAGGGGGCGAACACCGGGGAGCTGTTTTTT.